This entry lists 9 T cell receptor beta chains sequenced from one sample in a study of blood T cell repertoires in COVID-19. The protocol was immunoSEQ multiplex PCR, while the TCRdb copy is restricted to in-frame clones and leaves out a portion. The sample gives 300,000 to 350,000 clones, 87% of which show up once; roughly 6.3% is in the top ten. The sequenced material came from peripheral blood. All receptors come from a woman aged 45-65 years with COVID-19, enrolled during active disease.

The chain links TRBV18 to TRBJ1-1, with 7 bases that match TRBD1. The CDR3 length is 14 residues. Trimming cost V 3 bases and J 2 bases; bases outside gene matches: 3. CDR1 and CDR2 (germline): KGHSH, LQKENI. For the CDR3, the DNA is TGTGCCAGCTCACCGGGACAGAGCAACACTGAAGCTTTCTTT. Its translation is CASSPGQSNTEAFF. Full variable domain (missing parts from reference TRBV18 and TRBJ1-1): NAGVMQNPRHLVRRRGQEARLRCSPMKGHSHVYWYRQLPEEGLKFMVYLQKENIIDESGMPKERFSAEFPKEGPSILRIQQVVRGDSAAYFCASSPGQSNTEAFFGQGTRLTVV.

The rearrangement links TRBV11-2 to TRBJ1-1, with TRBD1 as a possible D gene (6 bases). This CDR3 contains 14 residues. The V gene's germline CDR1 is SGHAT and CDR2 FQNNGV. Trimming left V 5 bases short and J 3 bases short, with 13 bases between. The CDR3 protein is CASSLEQGYTEAFF. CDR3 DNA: TGTGCCAGCAGCCTCGAACAGGGCTACACTGAAGCTTTCTTT.

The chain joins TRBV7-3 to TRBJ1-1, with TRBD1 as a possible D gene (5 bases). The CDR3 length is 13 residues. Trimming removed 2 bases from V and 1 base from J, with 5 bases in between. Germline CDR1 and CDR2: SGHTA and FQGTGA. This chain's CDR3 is CASSLGQNTEAFF. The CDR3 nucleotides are TGTGCCAGCAGCTTAGGACAGAACACTGAAGCTTTCTTT. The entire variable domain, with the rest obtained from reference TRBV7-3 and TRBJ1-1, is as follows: GAGVSQTPSNKVTEKGKYVELRCDPISGHTALYWYRQSLGQGPEFLIYFQGTGAADDSGLPNDRFFAVRPEGSVSTLKIQRTERGDSAVYLCASSLGQNTEAFFGQGTRLTVV.

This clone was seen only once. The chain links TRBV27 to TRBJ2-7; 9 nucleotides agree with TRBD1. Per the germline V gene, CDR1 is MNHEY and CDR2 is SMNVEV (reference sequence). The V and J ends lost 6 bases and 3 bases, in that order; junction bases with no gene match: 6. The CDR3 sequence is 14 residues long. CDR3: CASRSQGASYEQYF. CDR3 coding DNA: TGTGCCAGCAGATCACAGGGGGCCAGCTACGAGCAGTACTTC.

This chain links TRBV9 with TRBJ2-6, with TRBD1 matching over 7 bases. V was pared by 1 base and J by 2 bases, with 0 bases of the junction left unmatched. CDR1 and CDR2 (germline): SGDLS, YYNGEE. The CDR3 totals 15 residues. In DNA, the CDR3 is TGTGCCAGCAGCGTACAGGGGGCTGGGGCCAACGTCCTGACTTTC. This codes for CASSVQGAGANVLTF.

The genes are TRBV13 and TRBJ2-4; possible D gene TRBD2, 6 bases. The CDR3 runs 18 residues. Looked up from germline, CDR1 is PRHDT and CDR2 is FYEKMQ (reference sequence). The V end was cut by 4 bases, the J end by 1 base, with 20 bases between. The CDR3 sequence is CASSSYGSRESAKNIQYF. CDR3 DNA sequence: TGTGCCAGCAGCTCCTATGGGAGTCGGGAGAGCGCCAAAAACATTCAGTACTTC.

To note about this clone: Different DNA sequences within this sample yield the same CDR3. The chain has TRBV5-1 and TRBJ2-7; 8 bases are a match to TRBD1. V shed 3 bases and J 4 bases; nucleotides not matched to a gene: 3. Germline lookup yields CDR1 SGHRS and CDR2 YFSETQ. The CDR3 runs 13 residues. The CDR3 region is CASSSDRAYEQYF. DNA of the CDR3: TGCGCCAGCAGCTCGGACAGGGCGTACGAGCAGTACTTC.

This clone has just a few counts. The CDR3 coding sequence is TGTGCCAGCAGCCCCCCGGATAGACAAGTCAATGAGCAGTTCTTC. It specifies CASSPPDRQVNEQFF. The V gene is TRBV7-6, the J gene TRBJ2-1; D is unclear. Germline V lookup: CDR1 SGHVS, CDR2 FNYEAQ. The V gene lost 5 bases and the J gene lost 6 bases, with 17 bases spanning the gap. The CDR3 has 15 amino acids.

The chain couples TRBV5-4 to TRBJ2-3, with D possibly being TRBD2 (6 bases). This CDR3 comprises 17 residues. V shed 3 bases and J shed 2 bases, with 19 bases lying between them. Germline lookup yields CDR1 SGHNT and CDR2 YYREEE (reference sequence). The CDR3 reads CASSWTTVGADTDTQYF. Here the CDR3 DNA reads TGTGCCAGCAGCTGGACTACGGTGGGAGCCGACACAGATACGCAGTATTTT.